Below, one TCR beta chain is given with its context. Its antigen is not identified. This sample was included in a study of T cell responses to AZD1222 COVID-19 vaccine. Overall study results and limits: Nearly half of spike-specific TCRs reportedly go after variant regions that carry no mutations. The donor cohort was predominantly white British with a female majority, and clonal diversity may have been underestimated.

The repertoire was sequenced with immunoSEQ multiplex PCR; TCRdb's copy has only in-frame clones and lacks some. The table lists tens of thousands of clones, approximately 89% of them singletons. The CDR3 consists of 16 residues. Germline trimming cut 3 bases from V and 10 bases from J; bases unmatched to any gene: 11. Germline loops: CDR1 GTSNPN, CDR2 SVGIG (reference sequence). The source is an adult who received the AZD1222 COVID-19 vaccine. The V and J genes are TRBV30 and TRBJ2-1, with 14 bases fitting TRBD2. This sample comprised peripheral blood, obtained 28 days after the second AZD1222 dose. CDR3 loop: CAWRPSTSGGAGEQFF. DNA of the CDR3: TGTGCCTGGAGACCATCGACTAGCGGGGGGGCAGGAGAGCAGTTCTTC.